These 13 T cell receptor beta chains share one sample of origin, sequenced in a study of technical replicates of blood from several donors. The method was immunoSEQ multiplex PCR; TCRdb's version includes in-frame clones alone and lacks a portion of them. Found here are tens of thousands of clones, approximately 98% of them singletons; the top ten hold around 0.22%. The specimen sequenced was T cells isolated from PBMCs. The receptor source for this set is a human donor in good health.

The CDR3 DNA reads TGTGCCAGCAGCTTATCTTTCGTCCTGATCGACGGAGGCACAGATACGCAGTATTTT. This translates into CASSLSFVLIDGGTDTQYF. This chain connects TRBV7-3 to TRBJ2-3; no reliable D call. The germline CDR1 and CDR2 sequences are SGHTA and FQGTGA. This CDR3 comprises 19 residues. With 2 bases removed from V and 1 base from J, the gap between germline ends came to 22 bases.

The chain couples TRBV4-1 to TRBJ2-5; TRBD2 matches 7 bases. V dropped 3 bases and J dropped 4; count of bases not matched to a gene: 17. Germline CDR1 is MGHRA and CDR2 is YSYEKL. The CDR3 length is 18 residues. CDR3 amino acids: CASSHPPGGGPVAETQYF. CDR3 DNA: TGCGCCAGCAGCCACCCCCCGGGGGGAGGGCCTGTTGCAGAGACCCAGTACTTC.

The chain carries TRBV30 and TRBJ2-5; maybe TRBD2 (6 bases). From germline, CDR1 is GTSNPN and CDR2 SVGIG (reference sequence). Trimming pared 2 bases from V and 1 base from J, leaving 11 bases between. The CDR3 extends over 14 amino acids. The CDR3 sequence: CAWSTRLGQETQYF. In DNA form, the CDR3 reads TGTGCCTGGAGTACCCGACTAGGCCAAGAGACCCAGTACTTC.

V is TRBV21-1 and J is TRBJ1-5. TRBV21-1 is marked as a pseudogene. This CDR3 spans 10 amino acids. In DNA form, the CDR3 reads TGTGCCAGCACTAAGCAGCCCCAGCATTTT. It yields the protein CASTKQPQHF.

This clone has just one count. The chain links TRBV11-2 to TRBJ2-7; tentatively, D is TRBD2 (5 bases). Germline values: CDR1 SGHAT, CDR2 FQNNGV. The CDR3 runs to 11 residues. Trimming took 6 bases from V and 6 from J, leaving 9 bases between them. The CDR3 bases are TGTGCCAGCAGGGACTTATCCGAGCAGTACTTC. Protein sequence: CASRDLSEQYF.

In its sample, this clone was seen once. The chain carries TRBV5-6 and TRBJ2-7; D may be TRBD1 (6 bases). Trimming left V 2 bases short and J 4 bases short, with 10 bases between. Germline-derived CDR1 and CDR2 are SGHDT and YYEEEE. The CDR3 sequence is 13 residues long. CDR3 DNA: TGTGCCAGCAGCTTAAGGGGGTCATACGAGCAGTACTTC. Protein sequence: CASSLRGSYEQYF.

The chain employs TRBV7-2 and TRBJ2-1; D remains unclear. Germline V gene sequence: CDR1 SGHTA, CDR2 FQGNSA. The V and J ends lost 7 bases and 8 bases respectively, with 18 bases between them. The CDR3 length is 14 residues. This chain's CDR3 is CASTFWANGDEQFF. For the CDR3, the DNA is TGTGCCAGCACCTTCTGGGCTAACGGTGATGAGCAGTTCTTC.

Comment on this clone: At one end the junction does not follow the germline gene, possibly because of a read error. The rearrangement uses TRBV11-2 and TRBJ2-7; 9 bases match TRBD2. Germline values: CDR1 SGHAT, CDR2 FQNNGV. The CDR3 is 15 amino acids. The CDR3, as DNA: TGTGCCAGCAGCTTTTACGGCGGGAGGGCCTATGAGCAGTACTTC. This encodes CASSFYGGRAYEQYF. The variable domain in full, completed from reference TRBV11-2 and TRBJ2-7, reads EAGVAQSPRYKIIEKRQSVAFWCNPISGHATLYWYQQILGQGPKLLIQFQNNGVVDDSQLPKDRFSAERLKGVDSTLKIQPAKLEDSAVYLCASSFYGGRAYEQYFGPGTRLTVT.

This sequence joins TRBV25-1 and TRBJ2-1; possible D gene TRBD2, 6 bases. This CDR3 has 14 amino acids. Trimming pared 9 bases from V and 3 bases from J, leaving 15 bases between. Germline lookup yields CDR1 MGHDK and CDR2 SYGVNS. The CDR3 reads CASTPGGSYNEQFF. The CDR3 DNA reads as TGTGCCAGTACTCCTGGGGGGAGCTACAATGAGCAGTTCTTC.

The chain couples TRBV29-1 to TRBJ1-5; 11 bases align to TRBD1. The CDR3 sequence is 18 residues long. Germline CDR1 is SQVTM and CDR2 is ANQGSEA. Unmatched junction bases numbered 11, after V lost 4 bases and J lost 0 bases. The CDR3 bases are TGCAGCGTTGGCCGGACAGGGGGCACCGAAGATAGCAATCAGCCCCAGCATTTT. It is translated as CSVGRTGGTEDSNQPQHF.

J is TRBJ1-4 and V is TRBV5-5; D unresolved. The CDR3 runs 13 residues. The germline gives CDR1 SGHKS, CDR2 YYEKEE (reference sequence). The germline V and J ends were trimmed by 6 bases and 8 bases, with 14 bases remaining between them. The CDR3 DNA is TGTGCCAGCAACTCAAGCCCCGCGGAAAAACTGTTTTTT. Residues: CASNSSPAEKLFF.

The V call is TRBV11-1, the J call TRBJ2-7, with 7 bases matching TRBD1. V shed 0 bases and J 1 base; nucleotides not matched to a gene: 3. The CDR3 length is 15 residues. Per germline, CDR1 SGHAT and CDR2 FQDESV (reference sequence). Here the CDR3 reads CASSLAGTVSYEQYF. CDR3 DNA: TGTGCCAGCAGCTTAGCCGGGACAGTTTCCTACGAGCAGTACTTC. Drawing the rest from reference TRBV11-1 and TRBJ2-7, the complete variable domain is EAEVAQSPRYKITEKSQAVAFWCDPISGHATLYWYRQILGQGPELLVQFQDESVVDDSQLPKDRFSAERLKGVDSTLKIQPAELGDSAMYLCASSLAGTVSYEQYFGPGTRLTVT.

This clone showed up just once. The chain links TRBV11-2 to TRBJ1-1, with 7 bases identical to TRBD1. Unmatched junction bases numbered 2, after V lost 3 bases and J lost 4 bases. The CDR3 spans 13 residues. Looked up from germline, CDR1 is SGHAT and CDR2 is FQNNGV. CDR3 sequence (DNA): TGTGCCAGCAGCTTGACAGGGATCACTGAAGCTTTCTTT. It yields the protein CASSLTGITEAFF.